This T cell receptor (beta chain) is from a study of CD8 T cells in ankylosing spondylitis. TCRdb itself ran the 5' RACE reads through MiXCR, one entry per CDR3 protein. The table includes around 150,000 distinct CDR3 sequences, under 55% detected once. Germline V gives CDR1 SQVTM, CDR2 ANQGSEA. CDR3 length: 14 amino acids. Trimming removed 1 base from V and 2 bases from J, with 12 bases in between. This clonotype was observed a handful of times. This receptor was obtained from a male donor with ankylosing spondylitis. Material: synovial fluid, either unsorted or a sorted T cell fraction (not recorded which). The rearrangement uses TRBV29-1 and TRBJ2-7; no reliable D call. As DNA, the CDR3 is TGCAGCGTTGAAGGACCGACGAGACCCTACGAGCAGTACTTC. It codes for CSVEGPTRPYEQYF.